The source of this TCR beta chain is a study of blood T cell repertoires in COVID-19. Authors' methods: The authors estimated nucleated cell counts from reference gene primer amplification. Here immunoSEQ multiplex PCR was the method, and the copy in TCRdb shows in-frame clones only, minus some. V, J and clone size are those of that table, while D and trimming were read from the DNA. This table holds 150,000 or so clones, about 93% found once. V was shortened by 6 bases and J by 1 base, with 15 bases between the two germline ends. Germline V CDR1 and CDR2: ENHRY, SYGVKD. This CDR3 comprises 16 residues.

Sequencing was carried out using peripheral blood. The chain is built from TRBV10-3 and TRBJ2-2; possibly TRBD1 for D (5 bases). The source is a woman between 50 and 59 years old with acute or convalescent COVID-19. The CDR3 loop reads CAIRAGPQVNTGELFF. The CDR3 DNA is TGTGCCATCAGGGCAGGACCACAGGTGAACACCGGGGAGCTGTTTTTT.